Listed below are T cell receptor beta chains from one sample, sequenced in a study of identical twins. TCRdb ran MiXCR on the 5' RACE reads and lists one entry per CDR3 protein. The sample holds hundreds of thousands of distinct CDR3 sequences, 6.1% seen once. Sequenced material: naive T cells sorted from blood. The receptor source for this set is a man between 18 and 29 years old in good health. CDR3s leave out the opening cysteine and the closing phenylalanine or tryptophan. Size values are once, few and many counts, or a class for expanded clones, and some rows have none.

CDR3,length,size,V,J
ASSPSRTVYGYT,12,few,TRBV18,TRBJ1-2
ATSRERGQETQY,12,NA,TRBV15,TRBJ2-5
ASRPVGTGAGEQY,13,many,TRBV28,TRBJ2-7
ATSRAVNTEAF,11,many,TRBV15,TRBJ1-1
ASSYLGGGLIHNEQF,15,NA,TRBV7-3,TRBJ2-1
ASSLATGAATNEKLF,15,NA,TRBV5-1,TRBJ1-4
ASSPILGQGGSIVNGYT,17,few,TRBV3-1,TRBJ1-2
ASSKAGVSDTQY,12,few,TRBV7-7,TRBJ2-3
ASSQEGLRYEQY,12,few,TRBV7-2,TRBJ2-7
ASNPGQGLWGEQF,13,NA,TRBV5-1,TRBJ2-1
ASSLDPGESNQPQH,14,few,TRBV7-9,TRBJ1-5
SASLSEYNEQF,11,many,TRBV20-1,TRBJ2-1
AISEGFRGDTEAF,13,many,TRBV10-3,TRBJ1-1
ASSKGLAGGTDTQY,14,NA,TRBV5-5,TRBJ2-3
ASRGTGAGSTDTQY,14,many,TRBV27,TRBJ2-3
AGAGTDYNSPLH,12,many,TRBV28,TRBJ1-6
ASSSIGGSYNEQF,13,many,TRBV12-3/TRBV12-4,TRBJ2-1
ATSGASGRGDTQY,13,many,TRBV15,TRBJ2-3
ATSRDQATDTQY,12,NA,TRBV15,TRBJ2-3
ASRGQAFNQPQH,12,NA,TRBV6-2/TRBV6-3,TRBJ1-5
SAAGQENTGELF,12,many,TRBV20-1,TRBJ2-2
ASSTDSNQPQH,11,many,TRBV18,TRBJ1-5
ASSVTAGTGDNEQF,14,many,TRBV7-9,TRBJ2-1
SVEGRGEYNEQF,12,many,TRBV29-1,TRBJ2-1
AWSLTGGLETQY,12,NA,TRBV30,TRBJ2-5
ASSVGSGRPQH,11,few,TRBV9,TRBJ1-5
ASSSTIAGVQETQY,14,NA,TRBV2,TRBJ2-5
ASSLGVGLNEQF,12,many,TRBV5-1,TRBJ2-1
ASSLAPGVNSPLH,13,NA,TRBV27,TRBJ1-6
SARISGTEETQY,12,few,TRBV20-1,TRBJ2-5
ASNIGGGIIDNNEQF,15,NA,TRBV5-1,TRBJ2-1
AISESVGAYNEQF,13,few,TRBV10-3,TRBJ2-1
ASSSRNTEAF,10,many,TRBV7-6,TRBJ1-1
ASSFLVKRGSYEQY,14,many,TRBV27,TRBJ2-7
ASSQIMDTQY,10,few,TRBV4-1,TRBJ2-3
ASSEALGYGYT,11,NA,TRBV6-1,TRBJ1-2
ASSPVDLRSLWNTEAF,16,NA,TRBV18,TRBJ1-1
ASSFVRAGRTGTDTQY,16,few,TRBV5-5,TRBJ2-3
ASMKNLRGVGETQY,14,NA,TRBV27,TRBJ2-5
ASSTRNSYNEQF,12,many,TRBV27,TRBJ2-1
ASSLLLAGVGDTQY,14,NA,TRBV5-5,TRBJ2-3